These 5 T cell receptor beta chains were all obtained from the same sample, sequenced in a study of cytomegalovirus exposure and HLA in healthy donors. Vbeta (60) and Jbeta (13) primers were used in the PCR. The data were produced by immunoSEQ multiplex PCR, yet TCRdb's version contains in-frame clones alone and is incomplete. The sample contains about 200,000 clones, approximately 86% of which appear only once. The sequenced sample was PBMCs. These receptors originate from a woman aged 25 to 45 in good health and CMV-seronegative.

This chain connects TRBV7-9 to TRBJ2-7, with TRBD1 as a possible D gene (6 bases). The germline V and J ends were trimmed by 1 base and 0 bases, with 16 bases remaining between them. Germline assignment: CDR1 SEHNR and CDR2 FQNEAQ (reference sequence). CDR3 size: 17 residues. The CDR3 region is CASSLGEAGAFSYEQYF. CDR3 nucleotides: TGTGCCAGCAGCTTAGGTGAGGCAGGGGCCTTCTCCTACGAGCAGTACTTC.

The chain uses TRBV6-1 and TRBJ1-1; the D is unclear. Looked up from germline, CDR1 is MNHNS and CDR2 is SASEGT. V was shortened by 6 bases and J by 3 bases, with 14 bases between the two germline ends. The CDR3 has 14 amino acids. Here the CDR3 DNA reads TGTGCCAGCAGGGCCTCCGGGGTCTACACTGAAGCTTTCTTT. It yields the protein CASRASGVYTEAFF.

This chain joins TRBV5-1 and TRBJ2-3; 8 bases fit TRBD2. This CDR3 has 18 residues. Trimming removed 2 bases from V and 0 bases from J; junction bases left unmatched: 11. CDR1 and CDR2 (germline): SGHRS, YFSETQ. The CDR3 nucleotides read TGCGCCAGCAGCTTTCTAGGTGTAGCGGGATCTAGCACAGATACGCAGTATTTT. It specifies CASSFLGVAGSSTDTQYF.

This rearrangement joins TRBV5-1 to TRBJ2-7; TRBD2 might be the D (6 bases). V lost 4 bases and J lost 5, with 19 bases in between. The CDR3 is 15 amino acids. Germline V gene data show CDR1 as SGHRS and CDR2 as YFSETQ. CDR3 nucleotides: TGCGCCAGCAGCCCCCGTGGGACGGGGGTTGACGAGCAGTACTTC. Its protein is CASSPRGTGVDEQYF.

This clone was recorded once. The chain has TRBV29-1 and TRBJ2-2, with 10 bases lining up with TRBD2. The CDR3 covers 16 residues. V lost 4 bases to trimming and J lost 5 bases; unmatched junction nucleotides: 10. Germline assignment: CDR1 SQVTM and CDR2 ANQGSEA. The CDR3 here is CSVVAGGSLGTGELFF. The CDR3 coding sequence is TGCAGCGTTGTAGCGGGAGGCTCACTAGGGACCGGGGAGCTGTTTTTT.